These T cell receptor beta chains were read from a single sample in a study of OX40 agonist ivuxolimab in advanced cancers. The protocol was immunoSEQ multiplex PCR, while the TCRdb copy is restricted to in-frame clones and leaves out a portion. The data contain roughly 67,000 clones, more than 90% of them seen just once; the ten biggest clones take up 8% to 10%. The material was CD4+ or CD8+ T cells sorted from blood, obtained in a trial of the OX40 agonist ivuxolimab. Receptor source: an adult with an advanced solid tumor such as melanoma, head and neck, liver or kidney cancer. Each CDR3 is given with its conserved first and last residue. D genes are given only for firm matches. Clone size appears in some rows only: once, few, many, or a class for an expanded clone.

clone size	D gene	V gene	CDR3 protein
NA	NA	TRBV10-1	CASKKGGTDTQYF
NA	TRBD2	TRBV9	CASSLARGSYNEQFF
once	NA	TRBV21-1	CASSKLGAGRAKHGYTF
NA	NA	TRBV6-6	CASSSTGYNTEAFF
NA	NA	TRBV4-1	CASSQVAVGAYEQYF
NA	NA	TRBV10-3	CAISPFTETGNTIYF
once	TRBD2	TRBV10-3	CAIRSGGFGDTQYF
NA	TRBD1	TRBV5-1	CASSLDRGPSYEQYF
NA	TRBD1	TRBV15	CATSRDSGTDYGYTF
NA	NA	TRBV5-5	CASSSPTRLITEAFF
once	NA	TRBV13	CASSLGGGRQYF
NA	NA	TRBV7-6	CASSPPRSDGHEQYF
NA	NA	TRBV21-1	CASSKEAGNYGYTF
NA	NA	TRBV25-1	CASSGHYGYTF
NA	NA	TRBV6-1	CASSVYSLTYEQYF
NA	TRBD1	TRBV7-9	CASSLDSGGRTNEKLFF
NA	NA	TRBV9	CASSPPGDSYNEQFF
NA	NA	TRBV11-2	CASSFNPAAGNSYNEQFF
once	TRBD1	TRBV6-1	CASRETGLGPEAFF
few	NA	TRBV7-9	CASSSTGRQADQPQHF
NA	TRBD2	TRBV29-1	CSVPVAGGRAYEQYF
NA	TRBD2	TRBV7-3	CASSPSGGGDEQFF
NA	NA	TRBV4-1	CASSQEFQNYGYTF
NA	TRBD2	TRBV27	CASSPGVAGSYNEQFF
NA	NA	TRBV27	CASSLGPLGTDTQYF
NA	NA	TRBV6-1	CASSPLVRTDTQYF
NA	TRBD1	TRBV7-9	CASSLPQRDRGDTEAFF
NA	NA	TRBV11-2	CASSLGARGLYNEQFF
NA	TRBD2	TRBV11-2	CASSFALAGGNTGELFF
NA	NA	TRBV18	CASSPKIALNTGELFF
NA	NA	TRBV6-5	CASSYVKGSGEQFF
NA	NA	TRBV5-6	CASSSVASYEQYF
NA	NA	TRBV13	CASSLVGETQYF
NA	TRBD1	TRBV15	CATSARDSDQPQHF
NA	NA	TRBV6-6	CASSYSSAYEQYF
NA	NA	TRBV7-7	CASRCFGNQPQHF
NA	TRBD2	TRBV29-1	CSVPTSGKETQYF
NA	NA	TRBV13	CASSLDGGIDSPLHF
NA	TRBD1	TRBV11-2	CASSQILGQGAYEQYF
NA	TRBD2	TRBV4-1	CASSQKGLAGFYTGELFF
NA	TRBD2	TRBV7-6	CASSPTTSGGAAYNEQFF
NA	NA	TRBV9	CASSGGFADTQYF
few	NA	TRBV7-2	CASSLVGGLYNEQFF
NA	NA	TRBV10-3	CAINRDESPYEQYF